The 10 T cell receptor beta chains in this list originate from one sample, sequenced in a study of regulatory T cells. Regarding the study as a whole: Hydrophobic residues at CDR3 positions 6 and 7 were enriched in conventional CD4+ T cells of CD3G-deficient patients.

The PCR used 52 TRBV and 13 TRBJ primers. Profiled with immunoSEQ multiplex PCR; TCRdb holds only in-frame clones, not every one. The data hold some 29,000 clones, with less than 95% observed a single time. For these TCRs, the target antigens are not known. Sequences were obtained from conventional CD4+ T cells sorted from blood. These receptors came from a young adult with CD3G deficiency.

The chain links TRBV6-6 to TRBJ1-6; TRBD1 might be the D (5 bases). CDR1 is MNHNY, CDR2 SVGAGI, per germline (reference sequence). The CDR3 runs 13 residues. Deletions cut 6 bases from V and 6 bases from J, with 9 bases between. In nucleotides, the CDR3 is TGTGCCAGCAGCCGGGGGGGTAATTCACCCCTCCACTTT. Translating gives CASSRGGNSPLHF.

This sequence joins TRBV7-3 and TRBJ2-3, with 7 bases identical to TRBD1. Per germline, CDR1 SGHTA and CDR2 FQGTGA. The CDR3 has 14 amino acids. Trimming cost V 4 bases and J 6 bases; bases outside gene matches: 7. CDR3 protein: CASSSGQPGDTQYF. CDR3 DNA: TGTGCCAGCAGCTCGGGACAGCCTGGGGATACGCAGTATTTT. The variable domain in full, completed from reference TRBV7-3 and TRBJ2-3, reads GAGVSQTPSNKVTEKGKYVELRCDPISGHTALYWYRQSLGQGPEFLIYFQGTGAADDSGLPNDRFFAVRPEGSVSTLKIQRTERGDSAVYLCASSSGQPGDTQYFGPGTRLTVL.

A word on this clone: This sample includes further DNA sequences coding for the same CDR3. This chain links TRBV6-1 with TRBJ2-3; TRBD1 aligns across 9 bases. Trimming at V came to 6 bases and at J to 3 bases, leaving 1 base not matched to a gene. This CDR3 contains 13 residues. CDR1 is MNHNS and CDR2 is SASEGT in the germline V gene. This CDR3 is CASRGTGTDTQYF. CDR3 nucleotide sequence: TGTGCCAGCAGAGGGACAGGGACAGATACGCAGTATTTT.

The chain is built from TRBV28 and TRBJ1-4; D unclear. With 3 bases removed from V and 5 bases from J, the gap between germline ends came to 7 bases. The germline V gene has CDR1 MDHEN and CDR2 SYDVKM. This CDR3 comprises 13 residues. The chain's CDR3 is CASSFRHNEKLFF. CDR3 bases: TGTGCCAGCAGTTTTAGGCACAATGAAAAACTGTTTTTT. Full variable domain (rest looked up from reference TRBV28 and TRBJ1-4): DVKVTQSSRYLVKRTGEKVFLECVQDMDHENMFWYRQDPGLGLRLIYFSYDVKMKEKGDIPEGYSVSREKKERFSLILESASTNQTSMYLCASSFRHNEKLFFGSGTQLSVL.

About this clone itself: A junction end diverges from the germline sequence, so it may reflect a read error. The chain recombines TRBV7-7 with TRBJ2-5; 10 bases line up with TRBD2. The CDR3 runs 17 residues. CDR1 and CDR2 (germline): SSHAT, FNYEAQ (reference sequence). This chain's CDR3 is CASSLAGGGIGRGTQYF. CDR3 nucleotide sequence: TGTGCTAGCAGCTTAGCGGGAGGTGGGATCGGGCGTGGGACCCAGTACTTC.

The chain has TRBV29-1 and TRBJ1-1; tentatively, D is TRBD1 (5 bases). The CDR3 loop spans 14 amino acids. Germline CDR1 SQVTM, CDR2 ANQGSEA. V dropped 4 bases and J dropped 0 bases, with 12 bases sitting between them. CDR3 sequence: CSVVVGGVNTEAFF. CDR3 bases: TGCAGCGTTGTTGTCGGGGGGGTGAACACTGAAGCTTTCTTT.

V usage is TRBV7-9 and J usage is TRBJ2-2; no definite D call. The ends were cut back, 6 bases at V and 0 bases at J, with 8 bases in the middle. This CDR3 contains 14 residues. The V gene's germline CDR1 is SEHNR and CDR2 FQNEAQ (reference sequence). CDR3 sequence reads: CASRQLSNTGELFF. In DNA form, the CDR3 reads TGTGCCAGCAGACAGCTATCGAACACCGGGGAGCTGTTTTTT.

The chain employs TRBV6-1 and TRBJ2-3; 7 nucleotides line up with TRBD2. Trimming removed 0 bases from V and 11 bases from J; junction bases left unmatched: 8. Germline CDR1 MNHNS, CDR2 SASEGT. The CDR3 extends over 14 amino acids. CDR3 in DNA: TGTGCCAGCAGTGAAGCCCTCCGACTAGCAAGGCAGTATTTT. Amino acids: CASSEALRLARQYF.

V and J are TRBV9 and TRBJ2-7; D gene ambiguous. Germline V CDR1 and CDR2: SGDLS, YYNGEE. The CDR3 loop spans 15 amino acids. V lost 0 bases and J 2 bases, leaving 12 bases between the germline ends. CDR3 nucleotides: TGTGCCAGCAGCGTAGGAGTTGGAGACGCCTACGAGCAGTACTTC. As protein: CASSVGVGDAYEQYF.

The chain employs TRBV7-9 and TRBJ1-1, with no clear D. Germline loops: CDR1 SEHNR, CDR2 FQNEAQ (reference sequence). V dropped 0 bases and J dropped 6 bases, with 23 bases sitting between them. The CDR3 length is 18 residues. CDR3 loop: CASSLAWRTTGQEAEAFF. In DNA form, the CDR3 reads TGTGCCAGCAGCTTAGCTTGGCGAACGACGGGCCAAGAGGCTGAAGCTTTCTTT.